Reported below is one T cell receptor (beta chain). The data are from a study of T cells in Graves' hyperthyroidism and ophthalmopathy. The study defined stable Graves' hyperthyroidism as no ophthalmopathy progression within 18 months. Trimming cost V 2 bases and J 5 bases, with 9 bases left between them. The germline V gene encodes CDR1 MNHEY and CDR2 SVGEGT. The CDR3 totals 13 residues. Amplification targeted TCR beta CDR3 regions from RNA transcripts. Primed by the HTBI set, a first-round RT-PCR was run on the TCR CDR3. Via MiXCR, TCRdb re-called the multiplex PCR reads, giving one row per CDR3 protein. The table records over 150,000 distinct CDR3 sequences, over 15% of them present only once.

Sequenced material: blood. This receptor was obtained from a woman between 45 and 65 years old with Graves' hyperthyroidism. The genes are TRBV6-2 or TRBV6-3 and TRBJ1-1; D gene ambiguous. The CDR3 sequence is CASSYGESTEAFF. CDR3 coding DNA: TGTGCCAGCAGTTACGGGGAATCGACTGAAGCTTTCTTT.